Below are 9 T cell receptor beta chains sequenced from a single sample in a study of long-term antiretroviral therapy in people with HIV. The assay, immunoSEQ v3.0, was run at survey level. Profiled with immunoSEQ multiplex PCR; TCRdb holds only in-frame clones, not every one. The top ten hold approximately 6.4% of the sample, which has about 30,000 clones, roughly 92% seen once. Sample: unsorted PBMCs, taken approximately 6.3 years after starting antiretroviral therapy. The receptors stem from a woman in her 40s with HIV.

The genes are TRBV7-2 and TRBJ1-5; 8 positions match TRBD1. The CDR3 is 15 amino acids. Germline V gives CDR1 SGHTA, CDR2 FQGNSA. Trimming cost V 6 bases and J 6 bases; bases outside gene matches: 10. The CDR3 DNA reads as TGTGCCAGCAGTCCCCAGGGGGCCAGGGGTCAGCCCCAGCATTTT. Its translation: CASSPQGARGQPQHF.

Regarding this clone: Compared with germline, one end of the junction differs, possibly owing to a read error. The V call is TRBV10-3, the J call TRBJ1-4; D call uncertain. The CDR3 totals 13 residues. CDR1 is ENHRY, CDR2 SYGVKD, per germline. This chain's CDR3 is CASSTGNREKLFF. The DNA for the CDR3 is TGTGCCAGCAGTACTGGTAATCGAGAAAAACTGTTTTTT.

This clone occurred a few times. The chain is built from TRBV30 and TRBJ2-7; D could derive from TRBD1 or TRBD2 (5 bases each). The CDR3 totals 19 residues. Trimming left V 4 bases short and J 6 bases short, with 34 bases between. The germline V gene encodes CDR1 GTSNPN and CDR2 SVGIG (reference sequence). The CDR3 loop reads CAWTRGAGSGQGWSREQYF. CDR3 bases: TGTGCCTGGACCCGAGGGGCTGGTTCGGGGCAGGGTTGGAGTCGCGAGCAGTACTTC.

V gene TRBV7-9 combines with J gene TRBJ2-7, with TRBD2 matching over 13 bases. Germline-derived CDR1 and CDR2 are SEHNR and FQNEAQ (reference sequence). V gave up 5 bases and J gave up 4 bases; unmatched junction bases: 5. This CDR3 spans 15 amino acids. In nucleotides, the CDR3 is TGTGCCAGCAGCGAGGGGACTAGCGGGGCGTACGAGCAGTACTTC. Its protein product is CASSEGTSGAYEQYF.

The V and J genes are TRBV13 and TRBJ1-3; D is possibly TRBD1 (5 bases). Per the germline V gene, CDR1 is PRHDT and CDR2 is FYEKMQ (reference sequence). The CDR3 consists of 15 residues. Trimming removed 4 bases at V and 0 bases at J, with 10 bases between. DNA for the CDR3: TGTGCCAGCAGCTGGGGACTGGGCTCTGGAAACACCATATATTTT. Its protein product is CASSWGLGSGNTIYF. Full variable domain (missing parts from reference TRBV13 and TRBJ1-3): AAGVIQSPRHLIKEKRETATLKCYPIPRHDTVYWYQQGPGQDPQFLISFYEKMQSDKGSIPDRFSAQQFSDYHSELNMSSLELGDSALYFCASSWGLGSGNTIYFGEGSWLTVV.

J is TRBJ1-1 and V is TRBV11-2; tentative D call: TRBD1 (5 bases). CDR3 length: 15 residues. The germline gives CDR1 SGHAT, CDR2 FQNNGV. Trimming pared 5 bases from V and 1 base from J, leaving 14 bases between. In DNA form, the CDR3 reads TGTGCCAGCAGCACCCTCCAGGGAACGAACACTGAAGCTTTCTTT. Protein product: CASSTLQGTNTEAFF.

The V gene is TRBV14, the J gene TRBJ2-5; D is perhaps TRBD2 (6 bases). Trimming left V 4 bases short and J 8 bases short, with 14 bases between. Germline V CDR1 and CDR2: SGHDN, FVKESK. This CDR3 spans 13 amino acids. CDR3 nucleotide sequence: TGTGCCAGCAGCCCCGGGTTAGCGGTAACCCAGTACTTC. Protein: CASSPGLAVTQYF.

The chain is built from TRBV11-2 and TRBJ1-6; a possible D gene is TRBD1 (5 bases). The germline V gene encodes CDR1 SGHAT and CDR2 FQNNGV. Trimming left V 0 bases short and J 13 bases short, with 13 bases between. The CDR3 length is 14 residues. In nucleotides, the CDR3 is TGTGCCAGCAGCTTAGATGGGGGGACCCCCCCCCTCCACTTT. Encoded protein: CASSLDGGTPPLHF.

CDR3 residues: CASSLGTGNQPQHF. The CDR3 bases are TGTGCCAGCAGCTTGGGGACAGGTAATCAGCCCCAGCATTTT. The rearrangement uses TRBV5-6 and TRBJ1-5, with TRBD1 matching over 7 bases. With V trimmed by 0 bases and J by 4 bases, 1 base remained unmatched. Per germline, CDR1 SGHDT and CDR2 YYEEEE. The CDR3 covers 14 residues.